A selection of T cell receptor beta chains follows, all from one sample in a study of T cells in Graves' hyperthyroidism and ophthalmopathy. TCRdb itself ran the multiplex PCR reads through MiXCR, one entry per CDR3 protein. The sample shows tens of thousands of distinct CDR3 sequences, 48% of them seen only once. Source material: blood. These receptors came from a woman aged 45-59 years with Graves' ophthalmopathy. Both conserved end residues are part of each CDR3. The D gene is left open where the match is weak.

J gene: TRBJ2-7; CDR3 length: 15; D gene: .; V gene: TRBV4-3; CDR3 protein: CASSQDSTGAYEQYF
J gene: TRBJ2-3; CDR3 length: 10; D gene: .; V gene: TRBV12-3/TRBV12-4; CDR3 protein: CTSLGDTQYF
J gene: TRBJ2-1; CDR3 length: 16; D gene: TRBD2; V gene: TRBV6-6; CDR3 protein: CASKITGTSGYNEQFF
J gene: TRBJ1-6; CDR3 length: 12; D gene: .; V gene: TRBV12-3/TRBV12-4; CDR3 protein: CASSLGGSPLHF
J gene: TRBJ1-4; CDR3 length: 13; D gene: TRBD1; V gene: TRBV19; CDR3 protein: CASSRDRMGGLFF
J gene: TRBJ1-2; CDR3 length: 17; D gene: .; V gene: TRBV24-1; CDR3 protein: CATSDSSGGNGNYGYTF
J gene: TRBJ2-2; CDR3 length: 16; D gene: TRBD2; V gene: TRBV4-3; CDR3 protein: CASSQIAGGSTGELFF
J gene: TRBJ2-1; CDR3 length: 14; D gene: TRBD2; V gene: TRBV27; CDR3 protein: CASSPGTRVNEQFF
J gene: TRBJ1-2; CDR3 length: 12; D gene: .; V gene: TRBV5-1; CDR3 protein: CVSRIGVYGYTF
J gene: TRBJ2-1; CDR3 length: 17; D gene: .; V gene: TRBV7-2; CDR3 protein: CASSQGIRGSGRNEQFF
J gene: TRBJ2-2; CDR3 length: 15; D gene: .; V gene: TRBV7-2; CDR3 protein: CASSLYRENAGELLF
J gene: TRBJ1-1; CDR3 length: 16; D gene: .; V gene: TRBV9; CDR3 protein: CASNPTGGWPNTEAFF
J gene: TRBJ1-3; CDR3 length: 16; D gene: .; V gene: TRBV10-3; CDR3 protein: CAISEFGQSSGNTIYF
J gene: TRBJ2-7; CDR3 length: 14; D gene: TRBD2; V gene: TRBV2; CDR3 protein: CASSEAGGSYEQYF
J gene: TRBJ2-7; CDR3 length: 17; D gene: .; V gene: TRBV5-6; CDR3 protein: CASSLTAGTFRIYEQYF
J gene: TRBJ2-7; CDR3 length: 14; D gene: .; V gene: TRBV19; CDR3 protein: CASSTAGLSYEQYF